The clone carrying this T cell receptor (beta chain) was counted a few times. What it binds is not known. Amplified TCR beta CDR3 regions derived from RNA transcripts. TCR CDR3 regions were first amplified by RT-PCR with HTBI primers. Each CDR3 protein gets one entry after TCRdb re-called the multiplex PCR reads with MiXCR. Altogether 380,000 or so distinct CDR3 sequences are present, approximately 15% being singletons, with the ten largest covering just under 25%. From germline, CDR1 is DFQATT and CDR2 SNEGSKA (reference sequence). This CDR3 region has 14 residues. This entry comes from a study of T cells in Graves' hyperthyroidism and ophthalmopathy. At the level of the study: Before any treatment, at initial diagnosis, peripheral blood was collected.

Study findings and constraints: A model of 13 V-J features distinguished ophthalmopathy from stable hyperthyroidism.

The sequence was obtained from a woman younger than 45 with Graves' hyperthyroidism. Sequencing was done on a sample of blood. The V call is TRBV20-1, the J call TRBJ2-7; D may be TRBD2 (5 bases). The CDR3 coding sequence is TGCAGCGCCTCCCCGAACCCCAAAGGCGGGGAGCAGTACTTC. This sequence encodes CSASPNPKGGEQYF.